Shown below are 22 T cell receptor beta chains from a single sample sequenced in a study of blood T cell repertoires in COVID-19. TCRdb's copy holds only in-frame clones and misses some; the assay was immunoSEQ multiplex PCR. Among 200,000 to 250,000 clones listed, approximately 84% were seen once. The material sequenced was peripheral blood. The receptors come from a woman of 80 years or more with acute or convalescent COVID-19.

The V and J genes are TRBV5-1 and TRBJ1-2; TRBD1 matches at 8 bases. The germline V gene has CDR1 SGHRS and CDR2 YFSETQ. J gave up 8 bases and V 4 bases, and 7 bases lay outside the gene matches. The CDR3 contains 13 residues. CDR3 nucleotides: TGCGCCAGCAGCCAAGACAGGGGAGGCGGCTACACCTTC. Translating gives CASSQDRGGGYTF.

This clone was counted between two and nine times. Here the CDR3 DNA reads TGTGCCAGCAGCTTAACGCCCAATATACAGGCAAGCACTGAAGCTTTCTTT. Protein sequence: CASSLTPNIQASTEAFF. The chain employs TRBV7-3 and TRBJ1-1, with D possibly matching TRBD1 (5 bases). V was trimmed by 0 bases and J by 4 bases, leaving 18 bases between them. The CDR3 is made up of 17 amino acids. Germline CDR1 reads SGHTA; CDR2 reads FQGTGA.

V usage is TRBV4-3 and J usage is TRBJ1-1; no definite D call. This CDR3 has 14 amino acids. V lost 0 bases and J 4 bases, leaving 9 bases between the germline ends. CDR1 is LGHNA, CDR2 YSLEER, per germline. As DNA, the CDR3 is TGCGCCAGCAGCCAAGACAGGTTCAGCACTGAAGCTTTCTTT. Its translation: CASSQDRFSTEAFF.

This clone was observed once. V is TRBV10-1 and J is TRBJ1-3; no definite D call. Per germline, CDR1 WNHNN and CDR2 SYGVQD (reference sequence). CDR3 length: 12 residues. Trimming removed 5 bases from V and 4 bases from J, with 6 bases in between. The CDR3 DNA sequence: TGCGCCAGCAGTCCCCCGGGAAACACCATATATTTT. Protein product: CASSPPGNTIYF.

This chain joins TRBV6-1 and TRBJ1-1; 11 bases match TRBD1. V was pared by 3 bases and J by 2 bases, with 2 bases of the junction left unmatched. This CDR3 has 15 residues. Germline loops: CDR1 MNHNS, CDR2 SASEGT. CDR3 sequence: CASSDRTGGNTEAFF. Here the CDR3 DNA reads TGTGCCAGCAGTGACCGGACAGGGGGCAACACTGAAGCTTTCTTT.

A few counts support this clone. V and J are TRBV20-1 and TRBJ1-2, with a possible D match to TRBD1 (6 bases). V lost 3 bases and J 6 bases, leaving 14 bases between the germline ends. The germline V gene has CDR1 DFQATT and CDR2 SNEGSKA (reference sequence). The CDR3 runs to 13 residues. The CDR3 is CSASKGVKDGYTF. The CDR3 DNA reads TGCAGTGCTAGTAAGGGGGTAAAGGATGGCTACACCTTC.

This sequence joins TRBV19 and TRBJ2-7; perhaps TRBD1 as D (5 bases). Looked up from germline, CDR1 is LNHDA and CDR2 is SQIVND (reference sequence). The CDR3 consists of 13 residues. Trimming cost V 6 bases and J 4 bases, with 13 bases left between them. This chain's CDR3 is CASSPRGSYEQYF. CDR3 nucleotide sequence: TGTGCCAGTAGCCCTAGGGGCTCGTACGAGCAGTACTTC.

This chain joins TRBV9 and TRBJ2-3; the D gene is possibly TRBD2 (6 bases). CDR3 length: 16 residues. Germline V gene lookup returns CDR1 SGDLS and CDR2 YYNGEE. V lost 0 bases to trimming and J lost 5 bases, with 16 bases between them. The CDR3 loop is CASSVAAGGIGDTQYF. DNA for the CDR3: TGTGCCAGCAGCGTAGCAGCGGGCGGAATCGGAGATACGCAGTATTTT.

The CDR3 loop is CASRQGAPSYGYTF. The CDR3 DNA reads TGTGCCAGCAGGCAGGGGGCGCCCAGCTATGGCTACACCTTC. This rearrangement joins TRBV2 to TRBJ1-2, with 8 bases that match TRBD1. Germline assignment: CDR1 SNHLY and CDR2 FYNNEI. This CDR3 is 14 amino acids long. Germline trimming cut 6 bases from V and 4 bases from J; bases unmatched to any gene: 7.

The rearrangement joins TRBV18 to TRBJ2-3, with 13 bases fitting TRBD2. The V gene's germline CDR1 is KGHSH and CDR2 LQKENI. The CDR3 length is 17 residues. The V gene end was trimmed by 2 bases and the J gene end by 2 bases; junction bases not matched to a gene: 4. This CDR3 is CASSPTGTSGTTDTQYF. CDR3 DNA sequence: TGTGCCAGCTCACCAACCGGGACTAGCGGGACCACAGATACGCAGTATTTT.

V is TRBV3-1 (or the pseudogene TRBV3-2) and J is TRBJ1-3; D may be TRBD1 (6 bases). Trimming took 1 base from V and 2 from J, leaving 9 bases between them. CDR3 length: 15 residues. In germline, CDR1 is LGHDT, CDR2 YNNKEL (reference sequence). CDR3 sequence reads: CASSQVGGTGNTIYF. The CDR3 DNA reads TGTGCCAGCAGCCAAGTAGGGGGTACTGGAAACACCATATATTTT.

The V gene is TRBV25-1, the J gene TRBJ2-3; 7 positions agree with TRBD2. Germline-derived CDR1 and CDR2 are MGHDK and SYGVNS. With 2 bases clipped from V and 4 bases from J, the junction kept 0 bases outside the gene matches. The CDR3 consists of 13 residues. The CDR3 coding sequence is TGTGCCAGCAGTGAAGGGGGGGCAGATACGCAGTATTTT. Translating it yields CASSEGGADTQYF. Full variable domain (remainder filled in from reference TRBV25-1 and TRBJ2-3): EADIYQTPRYLVIGTGKKITLECSQTMGHDKMYWYQQDPGMELHLIHYSYGVNSTEKGDLSSESTVSRIRTEHFPLTLESARPSHTSQYLCASSEGGADTQYFGPGTRLTVL.

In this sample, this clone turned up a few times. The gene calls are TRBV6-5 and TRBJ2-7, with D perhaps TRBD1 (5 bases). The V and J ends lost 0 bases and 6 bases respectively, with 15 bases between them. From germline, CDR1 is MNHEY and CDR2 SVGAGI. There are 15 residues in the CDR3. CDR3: CASSYSQGKFGEQYF. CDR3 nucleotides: TGTGCCAGCAGTTACTCCCAGGGAAAATTCGGCGAGCAGTACTTC.

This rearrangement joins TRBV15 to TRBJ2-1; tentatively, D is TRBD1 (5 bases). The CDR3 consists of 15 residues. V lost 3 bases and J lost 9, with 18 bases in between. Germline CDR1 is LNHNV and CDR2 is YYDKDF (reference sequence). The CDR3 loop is CATSSSTGWFGEQFF. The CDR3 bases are TGTGCCACCAGCAGTAGTACAGGTTGGTTCGGTGAGCAGTTCTTC.

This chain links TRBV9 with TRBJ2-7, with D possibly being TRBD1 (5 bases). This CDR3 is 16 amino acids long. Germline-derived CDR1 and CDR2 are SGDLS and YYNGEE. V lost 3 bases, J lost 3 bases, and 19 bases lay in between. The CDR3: CASSAVERQIFYEQYF. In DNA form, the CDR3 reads TGTGCCAGCAGCGCCGTTGAGAGACAGATATTCTACGAGCAGTACTTC.

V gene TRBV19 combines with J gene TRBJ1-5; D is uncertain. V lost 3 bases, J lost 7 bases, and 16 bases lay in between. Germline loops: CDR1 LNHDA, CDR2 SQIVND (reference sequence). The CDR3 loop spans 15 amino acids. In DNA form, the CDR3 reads TGTGCCAGTAGTATGAGGGCCTCGGGTCAGCAGCCCCAGCATTTT. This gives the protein CASSMRASGQQPQHF.

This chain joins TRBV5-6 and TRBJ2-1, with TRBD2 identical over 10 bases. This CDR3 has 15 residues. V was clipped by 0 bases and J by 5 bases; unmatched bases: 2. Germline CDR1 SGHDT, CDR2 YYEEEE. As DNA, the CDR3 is TGTGCCAGCAGCTTGGTGCTAGCGGGAGACAATGAGCAGTTCTTC. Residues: CASSLVLAGDNEQFF.

This CDR3 reads CASSLAGNEQFF. The CDR3 bases are TGTGCCAGCAGTTTAGCGGGCAATGAGCAGTTCTTC. This chain links TRBV28 with TRBJ2-1; D is perhaps TRBD2 (5 bases). V shed 2 bases and J shed 6 bases, with 5 bases lying between them. Germline CDR1 reads MDHEN; CDR2 reads SYDVKM. The CDR3 totals 12 residues.

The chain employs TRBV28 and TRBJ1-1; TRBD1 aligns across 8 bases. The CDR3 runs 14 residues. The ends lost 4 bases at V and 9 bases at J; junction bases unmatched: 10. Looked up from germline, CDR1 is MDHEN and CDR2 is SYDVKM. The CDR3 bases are TGTGCCAGCAGTTACCCGGGACAGGAGGTGAAAGCTTTCTTT. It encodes CASSYPGQEVKAFF.

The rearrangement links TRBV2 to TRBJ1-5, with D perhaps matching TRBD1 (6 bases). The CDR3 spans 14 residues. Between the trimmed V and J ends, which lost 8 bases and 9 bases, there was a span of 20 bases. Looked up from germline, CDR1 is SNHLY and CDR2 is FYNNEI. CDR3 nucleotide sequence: TGTGCCAGCGGGGCCAGAGCGGTAGGGGGGCCCCAGCATTTT. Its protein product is CASGARAVGGPQHF.

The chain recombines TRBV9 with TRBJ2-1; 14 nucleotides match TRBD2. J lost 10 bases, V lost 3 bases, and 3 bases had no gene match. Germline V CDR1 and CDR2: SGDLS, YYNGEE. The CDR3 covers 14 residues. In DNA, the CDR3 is TGTGCCAGCAGCGAGACTAGCGGGAGGGCCGAGCAGTTCTTC. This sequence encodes CASSETSGRAEQFF.

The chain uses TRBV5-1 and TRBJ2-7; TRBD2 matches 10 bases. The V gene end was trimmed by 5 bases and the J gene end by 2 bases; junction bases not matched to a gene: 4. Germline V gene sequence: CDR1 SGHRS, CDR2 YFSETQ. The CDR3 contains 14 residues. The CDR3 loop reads CASRKTSGPYEQYF. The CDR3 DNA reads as TGCGCCAGCAGGAAGACTAGCGGGCCCTACGAGCAGTACTTC.